A selection of T cell receptor beta chains follows, all from one sample in a study of blood T cell repertoires in COVID-19. The protocol was immunoSEQ multiplex PCR, while the TCRdb copy is restricted to in-frame clones and leaves out a portion. This table has over 130,000 clones, roughly 79% appearing once. Sequencing input: PBMCs or T cells enriched from blood (not recorded which). These receptors originate from a woman in her fifties or sixties who had recovered from COVID-19. The CDR3 runs from the conserved cysteine through the conserved F or W. The order of the fields is clone size, D gene, J gene, V gene, CDR3 protein, CDR3 DNA. A D gene is named only where the DNA matches it firmly. Only some rows state a clone size, as once, few, many or a class for expanded clones.

NA,NA,TRBJ1-4,TRBV6-5,CASRKGQGNEKLFF,TGTGCCAGCAGAAAGGGGCAGGGTAATGAAAAACTGTTTTTT
few,NA,TRBJ1-5,TRBV28,CASAGREPQHF,TGTGCCAGCGCCGGGCGGGAGCCCCAGCATTTT
NA,NA,TRBJ2-5,TRBV11-1,CASSLGGSGETQYF,TGTGCCAGCAGCTTAGGAGGTTCCGGGGAGACCCAGTACTTC
once,TRBD2,TRBJ2-5,TRBV4-1,CASSQGTSGSQETQYF,TGCGCCAGCAGCCAAGGGACTAGCGGATCACAAGAGACCCAGTACTTC
NA,TRBD1,TRBJ1-1,TRBV7-6,CASSLGPDRDGTEAFF,TGTGCCAGCAGCTTAGGGCCGGACAGGGACGGCACTGAAGCTTTCTTT
NA,NA,TRBJ2-5,TRBV5-1,CASSLPQGLAAGETQYF,TGCGCCAGCAGCTTACCCCAGGGGCTAGCGGCTGGGGAGACCCAGTACTTC
NA,TRBD2,TRBJ2-3,TRBV6-5,CASKSGGSTDTQYF,TGTGCCAGCAAGAGCGGGGGGAGCACAGATACGCAGTATTTT
NA,TRBD1,TRBJ2-7,TRBV27,CASSFRTGTYEQYF,TGTGCCAGCAGTTTCAGGACAGGGACCTACGAGCAGTACTTC
NA,NA,TRBJ2-7,TRBV11-3,CASSLGQELFSYEQYF,TGTGCCAGCAGCTTAGGACAGGAGCTCTTCTCCTACGAGCAGTACTTC
NA,NA,TRBJ2-7,TRBV28,CASSLSATGSYEQYF,TGTGCCAGCAGTTTATCGGCGACTGGCTCCTACGAGCAGTACTTC
NA,NA,TRBJ1-2,TRBV7-9,CASSFSRNYGYTF,TGTGCCAGCAGCTTCAGTCGTAACTATGGCTACACCTTC
few,NA,TRBJ1-1,TRBV9,CASTPKEGVNTEAFF,TGTGCCAGCACCCCAAAAGAAGGGGTGAACACTGAAGCTTTCTTT
few,TRBD1,TRBJ1-1,TRBV7-9,CASSVGQGGNTEAFF,TGTGCCAGCAGCGTCGGACAGGGGGGGAACACTGAAGCTTTCTTT
NA,NA,TRBJ2-7,TRBV29-1,CSVGGQAYEQYF,TGCAGCGTTGGTGGACAAGCCTACGAGCAGTACTTC
NA,NA,TRBJ1-1,TRBV28,CASSLVDRREAFF,TGTGCCAGCAGTTTGGTCGACAGGCGTGAAGCTTTCTTT
NA,TRBD2,TRBJ2-3,TRBV3-1/TRBV3-2,CASSQAGTSGSVTDTQYF,TGTGCCAGCAGCCAGGCCGGGACTAGCGGGTCAGTGACAGATACGCAGTATTTT
few,NA,TRBJ1-5,TRBV7-9,CASSSSGHQPQHF,TGTGCCAGCAGCTCCAGTGGCCATCAGCCCCAGCATTTT
NA,TRBD1,TRBJ2-1,TRBV18,CASSTSDRMIYNEQFF,TGTGCCAGCTCAACATCGGACAGGATGATCTACAATGAGCAGTTCTTC
NA,NA,TRBJ1-1,TRBV6-5,CASSYKGLTEAFF,TGTGCCAGCAGTTACAAGGGGCTCACTGAAGCTTTCTTT
medium-sized,NA,TRBJ2-7,TRBV30,CAWSLPPGATYEQYF,TGTGCCTGGAGTCTGCCCCCGGGAGCCACTTACGAGCAGTACTTC
NA,NA,TRBJ2-2,TRBV27,CASSSSFTRGTGELFF,TGTGCCAGCAGTTCGTCCTTCACCCGGGGCACCGGGGAGCTGTTTTTT
NA,TRBD1,TRBJ1-6,TRBV13,CASSLGLQGNRSPLHF,TGTGCCAGCAGCTTGGGCCTACAGGGGAACAGATCACCCCTCCACTTT
few,NA,TRBJ2-3,TRBV7-8,CASSTQWDTQYF,TGTGCCAGCAGCACTCAATGGGATACGCAGTATTTT
NA,NA,TRBJ1-1,TRBV3-1/TRBV3-2,CASSQERSSRGFF,TGTGCCAGCAGCCAAGAAAGGTCCTCCAGGGGTTTCTTT
NA,NA,TRBJ2-1,TRBV12-3/TRBV12-4,CASSFRGGNEQFF,TGTGCCAGCAGTTTTAGGGGAGGAAATGAGCAGTTCTTC
few,NA,TRBJ1-3,TRBV10-3,CAISESGRSGNTIYF,TGTGCCATCAGTGAGTCGGGGCGCTCTGGAAACACCATATATTTT
NA,NA,TRBJ1-4,TRBV2,CASSEPAQGWSEKLFF,TGTGCCAGCAGTGAACCGGCACAGGGCTGGAGTGAAAAACTGTTTTTT
NA,TRBD1,TRBJ2-5,TRBV5-6,CASSVGPGQRDRETQYF,TGTGCCAGCAGCGTCGGACCGGGACAGAGAGATCGGGAGACCCAGTACTTC
NA,NA,TRBJ2-7,TRBV29-1,CSVEDLYEQYF,TGCAGCGTTGAAGATCTGTACGAGCAGTACTTC
NA,NA,TRBJ2-7,TRBV7-2,CASSLMVSYEQYF,TGTGCCAGCAGCTTAATGGTCAGCTACGAGCAGTACTTC
NA,NA,TRBJ1-1,TRBV11-3,CASSRATYNTEAFF,TGTGCCAGCAGCCGAGCAACGTACAACACTGAAGCTTTCTTT
NA,NA,TRBJ2-6,TRBV3-1/TRBV3-2,CASPGGANVLTF,TGTGCCAGCCCCGGGGGGGCCAACGTCCTGACTTTC
NA,NA,TRBJ2-3,TRBV20-1,CSAKGGNTQYF,TGCAGTGCTAAGGGGGGGAATACGCAGTATTTT
once,TRBD1,TRBJ1-1,TRBV18,CASSPPGGQNTEAFF,TGTGCCAGCTCACCACCAGGGGGCCAGAACACTGAAGCTTTCTTT
NA,TRBD1,TRBJ2-2,TRBV6-1,CASSEDRGSGELFF,TGTGCCAGCAGTGAAGACAGGGGGTCCGGGGAGCTGTTTTTT
few,TRBD2,TRBJ2-1,TRBV11-2,CASSLGGLAGVLYEQFF,TGTGCCAGCAGCTTAGGGGGACTAGCGGGAGTACTCTATGAGCAGTTCTTC
NA,TRBD2,TRBJ2-7,TRBV2,CASKNIRTERSGRASYEQYF,TGTGCCAGCAAAAACATAAGGACGGAAAGAAGCGGGAGAGCATCCTACGAGCAGTACTTC
NA,TRBD1,TRBJ1-4,TRBV2,CASLSQGAIEKLFF,TGTGCCAGCTTAAGTCAGGGGGCGATTGAAAAACTGTTTTTT
NA,TRBD1,TRBJ1-1,TRBV9,CASSVGNLRGPNTEAFF,TGTGCCAGCAGCGTAGGCAACCTCAGGGGGCCGAACACTGAAGCTTTCTTT
NA,TRBD2,TRBJ2-7,TRBV6-6,CASSYLREGKYEQYF,TGTGCCAGCAGTTACCTACGGGAGGGCAAATACGAGCAGTACTTC
NA,TRBD2,TRBJ2-3,TRBV7-2,CASSLATGGPGTDTQYF,TGTGCCAGCAGCTTAGCGACGGGAGGGCCGGGCACAGATACGCAGTATTTT
once,NA,TRBJ2-7,TRBV16,CASSQSTQGTYEQYF,TGTGCCAGCAGCCAATCAACCCAGGGCACCTACGAGCAGTACTTC
NA,NA,TRBJ2-7,TRBV5-5,CASSWTGEEQYF,TGTGCCAGCAGCTGGACCGGGGAGGAGCAGTACTTC
NA,TRBD1,TRBJ1-1,TRBV10-3,CAITDDDRGPPTGAFF,TGTGCCATCACCGACGATGACAGGGGCCCTCCCACAGGAGCTTTCTTT
few,NA,TRBJ2-7,TRBV11-1,CASSPGTPYEQYF,TGTGCCAGCAGCCCCGGGACACCCTACGAGCAGTACTTC
NA,NA,TRBJ2-7,TRBV6-2/TRBV6-3,CASSSRGYEQYF,TGTGCCAGCAGTTCGAGGGGGTACGAGCAGTACTTC
NA,TRBD1,TRBJ2-7,TRBV28,CASSETGTGVGEQYF,TGTGCCAGCAGCGAAACAGGGACAGGGGTCGGCGAGCAGTACTTC
NA,NA,TRBJ1-2,TRBV5-4,CASSLEGGGTNYGYTF,TGTGCCAGCAGCTTGGAAGGGGGAGGGACTAACTATGGCTACACCTTC
NA,NA,TRBJ1-6,TRBV6-5,CASRRGGSPLHF,TGTGCCAGCCGCCGGGGTGGGTCACCCCTCCACTTT
NA,NA,TRBJ1-2,TRBV9,CASSVGVGHDYGYTF,TGTGCCAGCAGCGTAGGAGTAGGACACGACTATGGCTACACCTTC
NA,NA,TRBJ1-6,TRBV3-1/TRBV3-2,CASSQGGGNSPLHF,TGTGCCAGCAGCCAAGGTGGCGGAAATTCACCCCTCCACTTT
NA,TRBD1,TRBJ2-3,TRBV6-1,CASSEGTGGTDTQYF,TGTGCCAGCAGTGAAGGGACAGGGGGCACAGATACGCAGTATTTT
few,NA,TRBJ1-2,TRBV7-9,CASSETADIFYGYTF,TGTGCCAGCAGCGAAACGGCGGACATTTTCTATGGCTACACCTTC
NA,TRBD1,TRBJ1-3,TRBV6-2/TRBV6-3,CASSYRNWDREF,TGTGCCAGCAGTTACCGGAATTGGGACAGGGAGTTT
NA,TRBD2,TRBJ2-1,TRBV7-2,CASSLRPTSGYNEQFF,TGTGCCAGCAGCTTGCGCCCGACTAGCGGGTACAATGAGCAGTTCTTC
NA,NA,TRBJ2-2,TRBV18,CASSPRANTGELFF,TGTGCCAGCTCACCTAGAGCGAACACCGGGGAGCTGTTTTTT
NA,NA,TRBJ2-5,TRBV4-1,CASSQGLQETQYF,TGCGCCAGCAGCCAAGGACTGCAAGAGACCCAGTACTTC
NA,NA,TRBJ1-1,TRBV7-3,CASSLSRNTEAFF,TGTGCCAGCAGCTTAAGCAGAAACACTGAAGCTTTCTTT
NA,NA,TRBJ1-1,TRBV28,CASSVDSQNTEAFF,TGTGCCAGCAGTGTGGACAGTCAGAACACTGAAGCTTTCTTT
NA,NA,TRBJ1-1,TRBV4-1,CASSQGLHEAFF,TGCGCCAGCAGCCAGGGACTCCATGAAGCTTTCTTT